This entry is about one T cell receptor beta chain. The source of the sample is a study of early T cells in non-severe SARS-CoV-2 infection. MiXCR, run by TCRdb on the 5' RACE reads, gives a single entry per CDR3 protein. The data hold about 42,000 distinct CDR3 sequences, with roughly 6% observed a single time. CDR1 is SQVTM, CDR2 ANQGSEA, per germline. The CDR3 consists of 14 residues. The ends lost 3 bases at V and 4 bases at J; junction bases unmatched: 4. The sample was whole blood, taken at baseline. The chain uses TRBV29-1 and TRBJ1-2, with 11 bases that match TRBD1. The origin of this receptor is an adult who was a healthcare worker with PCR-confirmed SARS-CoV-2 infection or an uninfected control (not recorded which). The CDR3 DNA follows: TGCAGCGTTGAGGACAGGGGGCGCGGCTATGGCTACACCTTC. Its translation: CSVEDRGRGYGYTF.